This T cell receptor (beta chain) was identified in a study of T cell responses to AZD1222 COVID-19 vaccine. As for the study in general: The analysis combined second doses at about 4 or about 12 weeks.

Profiling relied on immunoSEQ multiplex PCR, and the TCRdb table lists in-frame clones only, not all of them. The table has 67,000 or so clones, 84% seen once. The sample holds a few counts of this clone. The antigen is unknown. V dropped 5 bases and J dropped 5 bases, with 16 bases sitting between them. Germline V gene lookup returns CDR1 SGHAT and CDR2 FQNNGV. The length of the CDR3 is 14 residues. Study observations and caveats: Females outnumbered males among donors, who were mostly white British; clonal diversity was possibly underestimated.

The chain recombines TRBV11-2 with TRBJ2-7, with D tentatively TRBD1 (6 bases). The TCR comes from an adult in good health. Here the sequenced sample was peripheral blood, taken on day 0 of AZD1222 vaccination. This chain's CDR3 is CASSPGQWTHEQYF. The DNA of the CDR3 is TGTGCCAGCAGCCCAGGACAGTGGACGCACGAGCAGTACTTC.